This T cell receptor beta chain originates from a study of T cells in localized non-small cell lung cancer. The CDR3 sequence is 12 residues long. V was cut by 4 bases and J by 7 bases, with 11 bases left in between. Germline V gene data show CDR1 as SQVTM and CDR2 as ANQGSEA. Study outcomes and limitations: There was higher T cell clonality in uninvolved adjacent lung than in tumor, and it was highest there. Elevated circulating T cell density in blood was associated with longer overall survival. Heterogeneity remains possible because sequencing was limited to only one tumor region. Detection in adjacent lung was observed for a median around 59 of the top 100 tumor clones.

The table came from immunoSEQ multiplex PCR; TCRdb's copy has only in-frame clones and leaves some out. The sample holds over 45,000 clones, around 86% seen once. As to this clone: Its target is not known.

This TCR was recovered from a female donor with stage II lung adenocarcinoma. Sample: PBMCs, taken before any cancer treatment. The V gene is TRBV29-1, the J gene TRBJ1-5; D unclear. The CDR3 region is CSVGDTLQPQHF. Here the CDR3 DNA reads TGCAGCGTTGGAGACACTTTACAGCCCCAGCATTTT.